Each of the 17 T cell receptor beta chains below was sequenced from the same sample in a study of CD8 T cells in Susac syndrome. Random hexamers were used to reverse transcribe about 0.45 to 1 ug of RNA. One entry per CDR3 protein results from TCRdb running MiXCR on the immunoSEQ multiplex PCR reads. Among 180,000 or so distinct CDR3 sequences listed, roughly 95% were seen once. Specimen: CD4+ T cells from PBMCs. Receptors were obtained from a human donor with multiple sclerosis.

The V call is TRBV7-2, the J call TRBJ2-2; D not certain. V lost 2 bases to trimming and J lost 0 bases, with 1 base between them. The CDR3 loop spans 13 amino acids. Per germline, CDR1 SGHTA and CDR2 FQGNSA. This chain's CDR3 is CASSLPNTGELFF. CDR3 bases: TGTGCCAGCAGCTTACCGAACACCGGGGAGCTGTTTTTT.

The genes are TRBV28 and TRBJ1-3; no reliable D call. Deletions cut 4 bases from V and 4 bases from J, with 14 bases between. Germline loops: CDR1 MDHEN, CDR2 SYDVKM. The CDR3 is 15 amino acids. The CDR3: CASSSVDRPGNTIYF. In DNA, the CDR3 is TGTGCCAGCAGTTCGGTTGACCGACCAGGAAACACCATATATTTT.

This clonotype was counted once. This chain links TRBV6-4 with TRBJ1-5; D unresolved. The CDR3 covers 13 residues. CDR1 and CDR2 from the germline V gene are MRHNA and SNTAGT. V was clipped by 4 bases and J by 3 bases, with 7 bases between them. DNA of the CDR3: TGTGCCAGCAGTGGAGGGATCAATCAGCCCCAGCATTTT. Encoded protein: CASSGGINQPQHF.

The rearrangement uses TRBV11-1 and TRBJ2-7; no firm D call. Deletions cut 5 bases from V and 3 bases from J, with 5 bases between. This CDR3 is built from 11 residues. CDR1 and CDR2 from the germline V gene are SGHAT and FQDESV (reference sequence). The CDR3 nucleotides read TGTGCCAGCAGCGCGCGCTACGAGCAGTACTTC. Translating it yields CASSARYEQYF.

The V and J genes are TRBV7-2 and TRBJ2-7; 9 positions agree with TRBD1. The V segment lost 5 bases and the J segment 6 bases; nucleotides outside the gene matches: 11. Germline V gene data show CDR1 as SGHTA and CDR2 as FQGNSA. The CDR3 is made up of 15 amino acids. The CDR3 region has the DNA TGTGCCAGCAGCGGCCCGGGACAGGGTATAGGCGAGCAGTACTTC. This encodes CASSGPGQGIGEQYF.

The rearrangement uses TRBV12-3 or TRBV12-4 and TRBJ2-6, with 10 bases aligning to TRBD1. CDR3 size: 16 residues. Trimming took 5 bases from V and 2 from J; bases not matched to a gene: 3. The CDR3 protein is CASSQDRGPGANVLTF. The CDR3 DNA reads TGTGCCAGCAGTCAAGACAGGGGGCCTGGGGCCAACGTCCTGACTTTC.

The chain links TRBV28 to TRBJ2-7; D is undetermined. Germline V gene sequence: CDR1 MDHEN, CDR2 SYDVKM. The CDR3 loop spans 14 amino acids. Trimming cost V 3 bases and J 2 bases, with 11 bases left between them. CDR3 in amino acids: CASSFLVGAYEQYF. The CDR3 nucleotides read TGTGCCAGCAGTTTTTTAGTCGGAGCCTACGAGCAGTACTTC.

The rearrangement uses TRBV6-2 or TRBV6-3 and TRBJ1-5; D is unclear. V was clipped by 3 bases and J by 2 bases, with 11 bases between them. The CDR3 has 15 amino acids. The germline V gene encodes CDR1 MNHEY and CDR2 SVGEGT. The CDR3 loop reads CASSYVVGGNQPQHF. CDR3 nucleotides: TGTGCCAGCAGTTATGTAGTCGGGGGCAATCAGCCCCAGCATTTT.

The CDR3 nucleotides are TGCGCCAGCAGCCCCGATCAGGGGAACACTGAAGCTTTCTTT. Residues: CASSPDQGNTEAFF. This chain connects TRBV5-1 to TRBJ1-1; D may be TRBD1 (5 bases). Trimming removed 4 bases from V and 1 base from J, with 11 bases in between. The V gene's germline CDR1 is SGHRS and CDR2 YFSETQ. The CDR3 is made up of 14 amino acids.

The rearrangement joins TRBV20-1 to TRBJ2-4; weak D call: TRBD2 (6 bases). Trimming pared 5 bases from V and 0 bases from J, leaving 8 bases between. This CDR3 comprises 13 residues. Germline-derived CDR1 and CDR2 are DFQATT and SNEGSKA (reference sequence). CDR3 sequence (DNA): TGCAGTGCTGGAGGGCTAGCCAAAAACATTCAGTACTTC. As protein: CSAGGLAKNIQYF.

V usage is TRBV29-1 and J usage is TRBJ1-4, with D unresolved. Germline lookup yields CDR1 SQVTM and CDR2 ANQGSEA. This CDR3 region has 14 residues. V was cut by 6 bases and J by 3 bases, with 14 bases left in between. CDR3 residues: CSVILYGSNEKLFF. For the CDR3, the DNA is TGCAGCGTAATACTGTATGGATCTAATGAAAAACTGTTTTTT.

The chain links TRBV20-1 to TRBJ2-3; unclear D gene. Germline lookup yields CDR1 DFQATT and CDR2 SNEGSKA (reference sequence). Trimming removed 5 bases at V and 1 base at J, with 7 bases between. The CDR3 is 12 residues long. The CDR3 spells CSALTGTDTQYF. The CDR3 DNA reads TGCAGTGCTCTTACAGGCACAGATACGCAGTATTTT.

The rearrangement uses TRBV6-2 or TRBV6-3 and TRBJ1-5; D uncertain. V was shortened by 2 bases and J by 5 bases, with 10 bases between the two germline ends. Germline V gives CDR1 MNHEY, CDR2 SVGEGT. The CDR3 length is 14 residues. This CDR3 is CASSYGLVDQPQHF. CDR3 in DNA: TGTGCCAGCAGTTACGGGTTAGTGGATCAGCCCCAGCATTTT.

A single count supports this clonotype. The chain carries TRBV30 and TRBJ1-5; D is perhaps TRBD1 (6 bases). V dropped 2 bases and J dropped 15 bases, with 20 bases sitting between them. CDR1 and CDR2 (germline): GTSNPN, SVGIG (reference sequence). The CDR3 runs 13 residues. This CDR3 reads CAWSSGAPQRPHF. The CDR3 nucleotides read TGTGCCTGGAGTTCAGGGGCTCCCCAGCGGCCGCATTTT.

The chain couples TRBV7-2 to TRBJ1-4, with a weak D call TRBD1 (6 bases). The germline gives CDR1 SGHTA, CDR2 FQGNSA. The CDR3 contains 13 residues. The V gene lost 5 bases and the J gene lost 5 bases, with 9 bases spanning the gap. DNA of the CDR3: TGTGCCAGCAGCCTTACAGGGAATGAAAAACTGTTTTTT. Amino acids: CASSLTGNEKLFF.

This clonotype appeared a single time. The chain joins TRBV30 to TRBJ2-1; D possibly corresponds to TRBD2 (6 bases). Trimming stripped 6 bases from V and 2 bases from J, with 8 bases between. Germline lookup yields CDR1 GTSNPN and CDR2 SVGIG (reference sequence). CDR3 size: 12 residues. DNA of the CDR3: TGTGCCTGCGGGACTGCCTACAATGAGCAGTTCTTC. Encoded protein: CACGTAYNEQFF.

The chain combines TRBV12-3 or TRBV12-4 with TRBJ1-2; 7 bases are a match to TRBD1. The V and J ends lost 4 bases and 2 bases, in that order; junction bases with no gene match: 4. CDR3 length: 14 residues. The CDR3 spells CASSSGQANYGYTF. Written as DNA, the CDR3 is TGTGCCAGCAGTTCAGGACAGGCGAACTATGGCTACACCTTC.